These 24 T cell receptor beta chains originate from one sample sequenced in a study of T cell changes during pregnancy in multiple sclerosis. Here immunoSEQ multiplex PCR was the method, and the copy in TCRdb shows in-frame clones only, minus some. The sample includes roughly 40,000 clones, 80% to 90% seen only once; the top ten take 0.45% to 0.6%. This sample comprised CD4+ T cells from peripheral blood mononuclear cells, obtained in the first trimester of pregnancy. These receptor sequences come from a female donor with multiple sclerosis, enrolled in a pregnancy study.

This rearrangement joins TRBV18 to TRBJ2-7; possible D gene TRBD1, 6 bases. CDR3 length: 15 residues. The germline V gene encodes CDR1 KGHSH and CDR2 LQKENI. Trimming took 3 bases from V and 2 from J, leaving 14 bases between them. This CDR3 is CASSPGAGKAYEQYF. CDR3 DNA sequence: TGTGCCAGCTCACCGGGGGCAGGGAAGGCCTACGAGCAGTACTTC.

The V call is TRBV29-1, the J call TRBJ2-7; TRBD2 might be the D (5 bases). V lost 3 bases to trimming and J lost 6 bases, with 12 bases between them. The germline V gene encodes CDR1 SQVTM and CDR2 ANQGSEA. This CDR3 comprises 12 residues. The CDR3 here is CSVEGESLEQYF. Written as DNA, the CDR3 is TGCAGCGTTGAGGGAGAGTCGCTCGAGCAGTACTTC.

The chain joins TRBV11-3 to TRBJ2-4; 7 positions match TRBD2. Germline CDR1 reads SGHNT; CDR2 reads YENEEA. The ends lost 0 bases at V and 0 bases at J; junction bases unmatched: 14. This CDR3 has 20 residues. CDR3 sequence: CASSLDQGGSGAQAKNIQYF. The CDR3 DNA sequence: TGTGCCAGCAGCTTAGATCAGGGTGGCAGCGGGGCCCAAGCCAAAAACATTCAGTACTTC.

The chain is built from TRBV7-9 and TRBJ1-1; maybe TRBD1 (5 bases). In germline, CDR1 is SEHNR, CDR2 FQNEAQ (reference sequence). The CDR3 sequence is 15 residues long. V was cut by 3 bases and J by 5 bases, with 16 bases left in between. CDR3 residues: CASSFLSQGKTEAFF. The CDR3 DNA sequence: TGTGCCAGCAGCTTTTTAAGTCAGGGTAAGACTGAAGCTTTCTTT.

This chain joins TRBV19 and TRBJ1-6; 9 bases align to TRBD1. V lost 7 bases and J lost 5; bases outside the gene matches: 3. The length of the CDR3 is 14 residues. From germline, CDR1 is LNHDA and CDR2 SQIVND (reference sequence). The CDR3 protein is CASTWTGDNSPLHF. CDR3 coding DNA: TGTGCCAGTACCTGGACAGGGGATAATTCACCCCTCCACTTT.

The chain combines TRBV6-1 with TRBJ2-2; TRBD1 is a possible D gene (8 bases). Germline assignment: CDR1 MNHNS and CDR2 SASEGT. The CDR3 contains 15 residues. V lost 3 bases to trimming and J lost 6 bases, with 14 bases between them. Here the CDR3 reads CASSDWTGRAGELFF. CDR3 DNA sequence: TGTGCCAGCAGTGACTGGACAGGGAGGGCCGGGGAGCTGTTTTTT.

The chain combines TRBV9 with TRBJ1-2, with D unresolved. This CDR3 region has 12 residues. Germline CDR1 is SGDLS and CDR2 is YYNGEE. The V gene lost 0 bases and the J gene lost 8 bases, with 8 bases spanning the gap. The CDR3 DNA reads as TGTGCCAGCAGCGTAGAGGCAGGCGGCTACACCTTC. Translating gives CASSVEAGGYTF.

This clone appeared once. The rearrangement links TRBV4-3 to TRBJ2-1; TRBD2 matches at 7 bases. Germline V lookup: CDR1 LGHNA, CDR2 YSLEER. V trimming: 0 bases; J trimming: 1 base; junction bases outside the gene matches: 3. The CDR3 extends over 16 amino acids. CDR3 nucleotides: TGCGCCAGCAGCCAAGAGGGGGGGGGTTCCTACAATGAGCAGTTCTTC. It codes for CASSQEGGGSYNEQFF.

The chain employs TRBV10-3 and TRBJ1-1, with a tentative D call TRBD1 (6 bases). The CDR3 extends over 15 amino acids. With 4 bases removed from V and 3 bases from J, the gap between germline ends came to 15 bases. The V gene's germline CDR1 is ENHRY and CDR2 SYGVKD. The CDR3 sequence is CAISGVFRGYTEAFF. CDR3 nucleotide sequence: TGTGCCATCAGTGGCGTTTTCAGGGGTTACACTGAAGCTTTCTTT.

This chain uses TRBV7-9 with TRBJ2-3; 7 bases match TRBD2. The trim removed 2 bases at V and 3 bases at J, leaving 5 bases unmatched. Germline values: CDR1 SEHNR, CDR2 FQNEAQ (reference sequence). CDR3 length equals 15 residues. CDR3 protein: CASSLWGGETDTQYF. CDR3 bases: TGTGCCAGCAGCTTATGGGGGGGAGAGACAGATACGCAGTATTTT.

The gene calls are TRBV9 and TRBJ2-3; possibly TRBD1 for D (5 bases). Looked up from germline, CDR1 is SGDLS and CDR2 is YYNGEE. The length of the CDR3 is 13 residues. V was clipped by 1 base and J by 3 bases, with 6 bases between them. CDR3 sequence reads: CASSVQGTDTQYF. The DNA of the CDR3 is TGTGCCAGCAGCGTACAGGGAACAGATACGCAGTATTTT. Combining the CDR3 with reference TRBV9 and TRBJ2-3 gives the whole variable domain DSGVTQTPKHLITATGQRVTLRCSPRSGDLSVYWYQQSLDQGLQFLIQYYNGEERAKGNILERFSAQQFPDLHSELNLSSLELGDSALYFCASSVQGTDTQYFGPGTRLTVL.

The chain is built from TRBV18 and TRBJ2-2, with D possibly matching TRBD1 (6 bases). The CDR3 consists of 19 residues. Germline V lookup: CDR1 KGHSH, CDR2 LQKENI. V was trimmed by 0 bases and J by 8 bases, leaving 25 bases between them. The CDR3 protein is CASSPPNFIGQQYVGELFF. In DNA form, the CDR3 reads TGTGCCAGCTCACCACCTAATTTCATCGGACAGCAATATGTGGGGGAGCTGTTTTTT.

V usage is TRBV10-3 and J usage is TRBJ2-1; 11 bases align to TRBD2. CDR1 and CDR2 (germline): ENHRY, SYGVKD. V was pared by 5 bases and J by 8 bases, with 8 bases of the junction left unmatched. CDR3 length equals 15 residues. CDR3: CAISTSGSGGHEQFF. The CDR3 DNA sequence: TGTGCCATCAGTACTAGCGGGAGCGGCGGACATGAGCAGTTCTTC.

The gene calls are TRBV6-5 and TRBJ1-1, with unresolved D. The V end was cut by 2 bases, the J end by 5 bases, with 9 bases between. The germline gives CDR1 MNHEY, CDR2 SVGAGI. This CDR3 is built from 13 residues. The CDR3 loop reads CASSYGGWTEAFF. The CDR3 DNA follows: TGTGCCAGCAGTTACGGCGGGTGGACTGAAGCTTTCTTT.

This clone occurred a few times. This sequence joins TRBV29-1 and TRBJ1-5, with TRBD1 matching 7 bases. The J segment lost 6 bases and the V segment lost 5 bases, leaving 4 bases of the junction unmatched. This CDR3 contains 12 residues. Per the germline V gene, CDR1 is SQVTM and CDR2 is ANQGSEA. CDR3 coding DNA: TGCAGCGTTAGACAGGGAACTCAGCCCCAGCATTTT. Its protein product is CSVRQGTQPQHF.

The rearrangement links TRBV6-5 to TRBJ2-7; maybe TRBD1 (6 bases). Between the trimmed V and J ends, which lost 2 bases and 3 bases, there was a span of 14 bases. Germline V gives CDR1 MNHEY, CDR2 SVGAGI. The CDR3 runs 15 residues. In DNA form, the CDR3 reads TGTGCCAGCAGTTACGCCCCGGGACAAGACTACGAGCAGTACTTC. Residues: CASSYAPGQDYEQYF.

This sequence joins TRBV2 and TRBJ2-3; 8 bases map to TRBD1. Germline values: CDR1 SNHLY, CDR2 FYNNEI. The V gene end was trimmed by 6 bases and the J gene end by 2 bases; junction bases not matched to a gene: 7. The CDR3 consists of 15 residues. In DNA, the CDR3 is TGTGCCAGCAGCAGGGGGCCTACCCACACAGATACGCAGTATTTT. This gives the protein CASSRGPTHTDTQYF.

A single count supports this clone. This rearrangement joins TRBV5-1 to TRBJ1-1, with D unclear. CDR3 size: 17 residues. V was shortened by 4 bases and J by 1 base, with 20 bases between the two germline ends. CDR1 and CDR2 (germline): SGHRS, YFSETQ. The CDR3 DNA follows: TGCGCCAGCAGCCTCTTCTTACCGACAACACCGAACACTGAAGCTTTCTTT. Its translation is CASSLFLPTTPNTEAFF.

The V call is TRBV23-1, the J call TRBJ1-3; possible D gene TRBD1, 5 bases. TRBV23-1 carries the ORF label, with uncertain function. The CDR3 totals 17 residues. The ends were cut back, 0 bases at V and 0 bases at J, with 12 bases in the middle. The chain's CDR3 is CASSQSPRRGSGNTIYF. The DNA of the CDR3 is TGCGCCAGCAGTCAATCGCCACGGAGGGGCTCTGGAAACACCATATATTTT.

The gene calls are TRBV7-8 and TRBJ1-1; a possible D gene is TRBD1 (6 bases). Trimming removed 2 bases from V and 1 base from J, with 20 bases in between. Germline-derived CDR1 and CDR2 are SGHVS and FQNEAQ. CDR3 length equals 18 residues. The CDR3 DNA reads TGTGCCAGCAGCTTACCCGCGGGGGACAACCACGCGAACACTGAAGCTTTCTTT. Encoded protein: CASSLPAGDNHANTEAFF. The complete variable domain, with remaining parts taken from reference TRBV7-8 and TRBJ1-1, reads GAGVSQSPRYKVAKRGQDVALRCDPISGHVSLFWYQQALGQGPEFLTYFQNEAQLDKSGLPSDRFFAERPEGSVSTLKIQRTQQEDSAVYLCASSLPAGDNHANTEAFFGQGTRLTVV.

This chain joins TRBV5-8 and TRBJ1-5; no firm D call. Trimming removed 1 base from V and 4 bases from J, with 6 bases in between. The CDR3 totals 13 residues. The V gene's germline CDR1 is SGHTS and CDR2 YDEGEE. The CDR3 reads CASSLTENQPQHF. The CDR3 DNA sequence: TGTGCCAGCAGCTTGACAGAGAATCAGCCCCAGCATTTT.

The chain employs TRBV5-1 and TRBJ1-1; D remains ambiguous. This CDR3 has 12 amino acids. Trimming left V 4 bases short and J 4 bases short, with 8 bases between. The germline CDR1 and CDR2 sequences are SGHRS and YFSETQ. The CDR3 bases are TGCGCCAGCAGCCCGGGGTTCACTGAAGCTTTCTTT. As protein: CASSPGFTEAFF.

There are a few counts of this clone. The chain is built from TRBV30 and TRBJ1-5; D might be TRBD1 (5 bases). Germline-derived CDR1 and CDR2 are GTSNPN and SVGIG (reference sequence). V was pared by 3 bases and J by 2 bases, with 11 bases between. The CDR3 consists of 14 residues. The CDR3 reads CAWSAAGGNQPQHF. CDR3 bases: TGTGCCTGGAGCGCAGCGGGGGGCAATCAGCCCCAGCATTTT.

This sequence joins TRBV30 and TRBJ2-6; a possible D gene is TRBD1 (6 bases). The germline gives CDR1 GTSNPN, CDR2 SVGIG (reference sequence). Trimming took off 4 bases at V and 1 base at J, with 20 bases between the two ends. This CDR3 spans 18 amino acids. The CDR3 spells CAWNKGVISMSGANVLTF. The CDR3 nucleotides read TGTGCCTGGAACAAGGGGGTTATATCTATGTCTGGGGCCAACGTCCTGACTTTC.